The 10 T cell receptor beta chains below come from one sample, sequenced in a study of blood T cell repertoires in COVID-19. The assay was immunoSEQ multiplex PCR, and TCRdb's table has in-frame clones only and misses some. Counted here are about 270,000 clones, 75% to 90% occurring once; the ten biggest clones make up roughly 4.3%. The sample was PBMCs or T cells enriched from blood (not recorded which). The receptors were sampled from a woman under 40 with acute COVID-19.

CDR3 sequence: CASSQTGQGEGYTF. CDR3 DNA sequence: TGCGCCAGCAGCCAAACGGGACAGGGTGAAGGCTACACCTTC. The J gene is TRBJ1-2, the V gene TRBV4-1, with TRBD1 matching over 9 bases. CDR1 and CDR2 from the germline V gene are MGHRA and YSYEKL. With 2 bases clipped from V and 8 bases from J, the junction kept 6 bases outside the gene matches. CDR3 size: 14 residues.

The chain combines TRBV12-3 or TRBV12-4 with TRBJ2-7, with D maybe TRBD2 (6 bases). Trimming cost V 4 bases and J 7 bases, with 14 bases left between them. This CDR3 has 13 residues. In nucleotides, the CDR3 is TGTGCCAGCAGTTCCCGGGACTCCGGAGAGCAGTACTTC. Protein sequence: CASSSRDSGEQYF.

This chain uses TRBV10-3 with TRBJ2-1; TRBD2 matches 11 bases. This CDR3 contains 15 residues. J lost 4 bases, V lost 7 bases, and 6 bases had no gene match. Germline V gene data show CDR1 as ENHRY and CDR2 as SYGVKD. This chain's CDR3 is CAITGTSGSYNEQFF. The CDR3 nucleotides read TGTGCCATCACCGGGACTAGCGGTTCGTACAATGAGCAGTTCTTC.

The V gene is TRBV9, the J gene TRBJ1-2; 9 bases map to TRBD1. The germline V gene encodes CDR1 SGDLS and CDR2 YYNGEE. The CDR3 runs 14 residues. With V trimmed by 0 bases and J by 8 bases, 5 bases remained unmatched. As DNA, the CDR3 is TGTGCCAGCAGCGTAGGAGGGACAGGGCTGGGCTACACCTTC. Encoded protein: CASSVGGTGLGYTF.

The chain couples TRBV27 to TRBJ1-1, with 9 nucleotides matching TRBD1. After removal of 5 bases from V and 6 bases from J, the junction contained 4 bases not matched to a gene. The CDR3 length is 13 residues. Germline CDR1 reads MNHEY; CDR2 reads SMNVEV (reference sequence). The CDR3 region is CASSHRQGAEAFF. CDR3 sequence (DNA): TGTGCCAGCAGTCATAGACAGGGGGCTGAAGCTTTCTTT.

This CDR3 is CASSLGQGDNEQYF. CDR3 in DNA: TGCGCCAGCAGCCTCGGACAGGGGGACAACGAGCAGTACTTC. The chain carries TRBV5-1 and TRBJ2-7; 10 bases agree with TRBD1. The germline gives CDR1 SGHRS, CDR2 YFSETQ. The CDR3 sequence is 14 residues long. With 4 bases clipped from V and 5 bases from J, the junction kept 6 bases outside the gene matches.

This clone was counted a single time. The chain couples TRBV4-3 to TRBJ2-3, with 8 bases matching TRBD2. The junction had 14 bases not matched to a gene; V was cut back by 0 bases and J by 6 bases. The CDR3 has 18 residues. CDR1 is LGHNA and CDR2 is YSLEER in the germline V gene. In DNA, the CDR3 is TGCGCCAGCAGCCAAGATTGGGCCCTCGGGACTAGTTTCGATACGCAGTATTTT. It encodes CASSQDWALGTSFDTQYF.

The chain has TRBV6-5 and TRBJ1-5, with a weak D call TRBD1 (6 bases). This CDR3 is built from 16 residues. Germline lookup yields CDR1 MNHEY and CDR2 SVGAGI. Trimming removed 4 bases from V and 2 bases from J, with 15 bases in between. CDR3 sequence reads: CASSLGARSGNQPQHF. The CDR3 DNA is TGTGCCAGCAGTTTGGGGGCTAGGTCGGGCAATCAGCCCCAGCATTTT.

The V and J genes are TRBV5-4 and TRBJ2-5, with a weak D call TRBD1 (6 bases). The ends were cut back, 0 bases at V and 2 bases at J, with 11 bases in the middle. The germline V gene has CDR1 SGHNT and CDR2 YYREEE (reference sequence). The CDR3 totals 15 residues. The CDR3 region is CASSLGAGTQETQYF. CDR3 DNA sequence: TGTGCCAGCAGCTTGGGGGCAGGGACACAAGAGACCCAGTACTTC.

Only one count was recorded for this clone. The chain joins TRBV24-1 to TRBJ2-7, with D tentatively TRBD2 (6 bases). Germline V gives CDR1 KGHDR, CDR2 SFDVKD. V was clipped by 9 bases and J by 0 bases, with 8 bases between them. The CDR3 is 12 residues long. Here the CDR3 reads CATSGSSYEQYF. The DNA of the CDR3 is TGTGCCACCTCCGGGAGCTCCTACGAGCAGTACTTC.